This is a list of T cell receptor beta chains from one sample in a study of beta chain features in type 1 diabetes. Generated by immunoSEQ multiplex PCR, the TCRdb table keeps only in-frame clones and is missing some. The sample has about 330,000 clones, 9.5% to 11% seen once. The sequenced sample consisted of naive CD4+ T cells from blood. These receptors all come from a woman between 25 and 40 years old in good health. Each CDR3 is given with its conserved first and last residue. The D gene is left open where the match is weak. The size entry is marked missing in some rows and otherwise reads once, few, many or a size class.

TGTGCCAGCAGCGGGACAGGGGGCGACACCGGGGAGCTGTTTTTT | CASSGTGGDTGELFF | TRBD1 | TRBJ2-2 | TRBV9 | .
TGTGCCAGCAGCCGAGGACAGGAGGCCTACGAGCAGTACTTC | CASSRGQEAYEQYF | TRBD1 | TRBJ2-7 | TRBV7-2 | few
TGTGCCAGCAGTTTAAGGGTCAGGGTTCAGCCCCAGCATTTT | CASSLRVRVQPQHF | . | TRBJ1-5 | TRBV28 | .
TGCGCCAGCAGTCTCGACAGGGAGGATCAGCCCCAGCATTTT | CASSLDREDQPQHF | TRBD1 | TRBJ1-5 | TRBV23-1 | few
TGTGCCAGCAGTGATTGGTCAGGGGGTTCCTACGAGCAGTACTTC | CASSDWSGGSYEQYF | TRBD1 | TRBJ2-7 | TRBV25-1 | few
TGTGCCAGCAGCGTAGTTGCGCGGGGAAGGGAAAATGAGCAGTTCTTC | CASSVVARGRENEQFF | . | TRBJ2-1 | TRBV9 | .
TGTGCCAGCAGTTTACCCGGACTAGCCGGTGCGTCAGATACGCAGTATTTT | CASSLPGLAGASDTQYF | TRBD2 | TRBJ2-3 | TRBV27 | few
TGTGCCAGCAGTTACTCGGGACAGGGGAGACAGCCCCAGCATTTT | CASSYSGQGRQPQHF | TRBD1 | TRBJ1-5 | TRBV6-5 | .
TGTGCCAGCACGGACAGGACCCTGGGCACTGAAGCTTTCTTT | CASTDRTLGTEAFF | TRBD1 | TRBJ1-1 | TRBV5-4 | .
TGCGCCAGCAGCTCACCTACAGGGAACGGCTACACCTTC | CASSSPTGNGYTF | . | TRBJ1-2 | TRBV5-1 | .
TGCGCCAGCAGCCAAGGGAGGCAGGGAGGCTATGGCTACACCTTC | CASSQGRQGGYGYTF | . | TRBJ1-2 | TRBV4-3 | .
TGTGCCAGCAGCTCGGGACTAGTTCCAGATACGCAGTATTTT | CASSSGLVPDTQYF | TRBD2 | TRBJ2-3 | TRBV9 | .
TGTGCCAGCAGTTTCCGCATCACAGGGAGCTACACTGAAGCTTTCTTT | CASSFRITGSYTEAFF | . | TRBJ1-1 | TRBV27 | .
TGTGCCAGCAGCTTAGGCTGGCTAGCGGGAGCTAGGAATGAGCAGTTCTTC | CASSLGWLAGARNEQFF | TRBD2 | TRBJ2-1 | TRBV7-2 | few
TGTGCCAGCAGCCCCCAAATTAACACAGGGGCCTACGAGCAGTACTTC | CASSPQINTGAYEQYF | TRBD1 | TRBJ2-7 | TRBV5-4 | .
TGTGCCAGTAGTAAATGGGGCGCCGGCACCGGGGAGCTGTTTTTT | CASSKWGAGTGELFF | . | TRBJ2-2 | TRBV19 | .
TGTGCCAGCAGAGGCGGGCTCCCCACAGATACGCAGTATTTT | CASRGGLPTDTQYF | . | TRBJ2-3 | TRBV7-3 | .
TGTGCCAGCAGCAAAGATCTGGGGGGACTAGCGGGAGAACAGGAGACCCAGTACTTC | CASSKDLGGLAGEQETQYF | . | TRBJ2-5 | TRBV21-1 | .
TGTGCCAGCTCGGGACATCCGAACACCGGGGAGCTGTTTTTT | CASSGHPNTGELFF | . | TRBJ2-2 | TRBV28 | .
TGCGCCAGCAGCCAGGGCACTGCGAGCCTTACTCTAGCCAAAAACATTCAGTACTTC | CASSQGTASLTLAKNIQYF | . | TRBJ2-4 | TRBV4-1 | few
TGCGCCAGCAGCTTTCTGAGGGACAGTATGGAGAACACTGAAGCTTTCTTT | CASSFLRDSMENTEAFF | TRBD1 | TRBJ1-1 | TRBV5-1 | .
TGTGCCTGGAGTGTATCCTACTACAATGAGCAGTTCTTC | CAWSVSYYNEQFF | . | TRBJ2-1 | TRBV30 | few
TGTGCCAGCAGCCAAGTGGCTAGCGGGAGAGAGACCCAGTACTTC | CASSQVASGRETQYF | TRBD2 | TRBJ2-5 | TRBV14 | few
TGTGCCAGCTCGCAGATGACAGGGTCTGGGGCCAACGTCCTGACTTTC | CASSQMTGSGANVLTF | TRBD1 | TRBJ2-6 | TRBV18 | .
TGTGCCAGCAGCTTTTCGGGCGGGTACAATGAGCAGTTCTTC | CASSFSGGYNEQFF | . | TRBJ2-1 | TRBV7-2 | .
TGTGCCAGCAGCGTAGTGAGACAGGGCGAGCAGTACTTC | CASSVVRQGEQYF | TRBD1 | TRBJ2-7 | TRBV9 | .
TGTGCCAGCAGCTTAGACGGACTAGGCACAGATACGCAGTATTTT | CASSLDGLGTDTQYF | TRBD2 | TRBJ2-3 | TRBV7-2 | .
TGTGCCAGCAGCTCCGGAGGGTGGCAAGAGACCCAGTACTTC | CASSSGGWQETQYF | . | TRBJ2-5 | TRBV7-3 | .
TGTGCCAGCAGCTCGGCAGGGGGCTCGGCAGAGACCCAGTACTTC | CASSSAGGSAETQYF | TRBD1 | TRBJ2-5 | TRBV7-2 | few
TGCGCCAGCAGCTTGGGTCAACGGGAGACCCAGTACTTC | CASSLGQRETQYF | . | TRBJ2-5 | TRBV5-1 | .
TGTGCCAGCAGCTTGGCAGCGACTGAGCAGTTCTTC | CASSLAATEQFF | . | TRBJ2-1 | TRBV5-4 | few
TGTGCCAGCAGTGAAGTTGCAGGGCTTAACTATGGCTACACCTTC | CASSEVAGLNYGYTF | . | TRBJ1-2 | TRBV2 | few
TGTGCCAGCAGCTTGGGCGGGCAGGGGAATGGCATTCAGTACTTC | CASSLGGQGNGIQYF | . | TRBJ2-4 | TRBV5-6 | few
TGTGCCAGCAGGCGTGAGGGAGGGTCCTACGAGCAGTACTTC | CASRREGGSYEQYF | TRBD2 | TRBJ2-7 | TRBV28 | few
TGTGCCAGCAGTGAACCGCTGGGACAGGCATCCAACTATGGCTACACCTTC | CASSEPLGQASNYGYTF | TRBD1 | TRBJ1-2 | TRBV6-1 | few
TGTGCCAGCCTCCCCGGTGACTCTGGAAACACCATATATTTT | CASLPGDSGNTIYF | . | TRBJ1-3 | TRBV6-1 | few
TGTGCCAGCAGCGACGGGACAGGGGGCTTTTACGAGCAGTACTTC | CASSDGTGGFYEQYF | TRBD1 | TRBJ2-7 | TRBV5-4 | few
TGTGCCAGCAGCTTAGATAGAACAGGTTTAGGATCCTACAATGAGCAGTTCTTC | CASSLDRTGLGSYNEQFF | . | TRBJ2-1 | TRBV11-2 | few
TGTGCCAGCAGCCTCAGACAGGACTCAACTGAAGCTTTCTTT | CASSLRQDSTEAFF | . | TRBJ1-1 | TRBV9 | .
TGTGCCAGCAGACAATACAGGGGGGAGCAGTTCTTC | CASRQYRGEQFF | TRBD1 | TRBJ2-1 | TRBV28 | .
TGTGCCAGCAGTGTACAGGGACCTGGCTACACCTTC | CASSVQGPGYTF | . | TRBJ1-2 | TRBV28 | few
TGTGCCTGGAGCAACAAGATACTAGCGGGAGCTCGGTTAGGGTCCTACGAGCAGTACTTC | CAWSNKILAGARLGSYEQYF | TRBD2 | TRBJ2-7 | TRBV30 | few
TGTGCCAGCAGCTTAGCGGGACTAGCGACAGAGACCCAGTACTTC | CASSLAGLATETQYF | TRBD2 | TRBJ2-5 | TRBV7-2 | few
TGTGCCAGCAGTTTACTGCAGGGCAGCTACGAGCAGTACTTC | CASSLLQGSYEQYF | . | TRBJ2-7 | TRBV28 | .
TGTGCCAGCAGTTATGGGAGCGGGACGGACAATGAGCAGTTCTTC | CASSYGSGTDNEQFF | TRBD2 | TRBJ2-1 | TRBV28 | .
TGTGCCAGTGGACGTAAGGGGACCGGGGAGCTGTTTTTT | CASGRKGTGELFF | . | TRBJ2-2 | TRBV19 | few
TGTGCCAGCAGCCAACCCCCGGAGTATAATGAGCAGTTCTTC | CASSQPPEYNEQFF | . | TRBJ2-1 | TRBV28 | .
TGTGCCAGCACAACCGAGCGGGAGGGCACCCACGAGCAGTACTTC | CASTTEREGTHEQYF | TRBD2 | TRBJ2-7 | TRBV6-5 | few
TGCGCCAGCAGCTTGGAACCCGGGTATGGCTACACCTTC | CASSLEPGYGYTF | . | TRBJ1-2 | TRBV5-1 | .
TGTGCCAGCAGCTTTTTGGGACTAGCGGGAGGGAACACCGGGGAGCTGTTTTTT | CASSFLGLAGGNTGELFF | TRBD2 | TRBJ2-2 | TRBV7-2 | .
TGCGCCAGCAGCGAACTTGGTCAGGGTGTCTATGGCTACACCTTC | CASSELGQGVYGYTF | . | TRBJ1-2 | TRBV5-1 | .
TGTGCCAGCAGTCTTGGACAGCCTAATCAGCCCCAGCATTTT | CASSLGQPNQPQHF | . | TRBJ1-5 | TRBV28 | .
TGTGCCAGCAGCCACCGTCGGACAGGGGATTCCTACGAGCAGTACTTC | CASSHRRTGDSYEQYF | TRBD1 | TRBJ2-7 | TRBV7-2 | .
TGTGCCAGCAGCTTATATCCAGGGAACACTGAAGCTTTCTTT | CASSLYPGNTEAFF | . | TRBJ1-1 | TRBV7-9 | few
TGCGCCAGCAGCCAACTAGCGGGAGGTAGGTCCTACAATGAGCAGTTCTTC | CASSQLAGGRSYNEQFF | TRBD2 | TRBJ2-1 | TRBV5-1 | .